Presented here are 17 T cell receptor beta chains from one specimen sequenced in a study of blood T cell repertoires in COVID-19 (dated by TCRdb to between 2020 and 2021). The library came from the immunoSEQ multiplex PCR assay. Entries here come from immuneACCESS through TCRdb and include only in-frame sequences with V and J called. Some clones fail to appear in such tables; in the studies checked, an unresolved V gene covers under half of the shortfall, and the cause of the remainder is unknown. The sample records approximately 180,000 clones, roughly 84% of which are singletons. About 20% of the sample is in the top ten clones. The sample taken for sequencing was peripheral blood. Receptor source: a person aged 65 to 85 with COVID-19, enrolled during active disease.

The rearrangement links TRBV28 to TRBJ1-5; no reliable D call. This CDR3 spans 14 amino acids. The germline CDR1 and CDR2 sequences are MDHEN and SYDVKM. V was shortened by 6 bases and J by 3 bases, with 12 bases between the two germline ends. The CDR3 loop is CASSPPLPNQPQHF. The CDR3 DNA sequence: TGTGCCAGCAGCCCTCCCCTTCCCAATCAGCCCCAGCATTTT. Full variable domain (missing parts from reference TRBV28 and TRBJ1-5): DVKVTQSSRYLVKRTGEKVFLECVQDMDHENMFWYRQDPGLGLRLIYFSYDVKMKEKGDIPEGYSVSREKKERFSLILESASTNQTSMYLCASSPPLPNQPQHFGDGTRLSIL.

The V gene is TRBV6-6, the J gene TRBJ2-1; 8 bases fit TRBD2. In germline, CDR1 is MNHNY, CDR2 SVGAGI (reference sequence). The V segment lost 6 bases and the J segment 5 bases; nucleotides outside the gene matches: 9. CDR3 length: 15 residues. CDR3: CASRTTSGNDNEQFF. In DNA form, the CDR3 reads TGTGCCAGCAGGACTACTAGCGGAAACGACAATGAGCAGTTCTTC.

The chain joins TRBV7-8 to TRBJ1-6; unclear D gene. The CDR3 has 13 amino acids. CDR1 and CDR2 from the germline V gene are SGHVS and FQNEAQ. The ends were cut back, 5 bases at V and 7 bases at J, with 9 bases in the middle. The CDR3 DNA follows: TGTGCCAGCAGCCCAACTAGGAATTCACCCCTCCACTTT. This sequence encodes CASSPTRNSPLHF. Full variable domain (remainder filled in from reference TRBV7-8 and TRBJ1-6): GAGVSQSPRYKVAKRGQDVALRCDPISGHVSLFWYQQALGQGPEFLTYFQNEAQLDKSGLPSDRFFAERPEGSVSTLKIQRTQQEDSAVYLCASSPTRNSPLHFGNGTRLTVT.

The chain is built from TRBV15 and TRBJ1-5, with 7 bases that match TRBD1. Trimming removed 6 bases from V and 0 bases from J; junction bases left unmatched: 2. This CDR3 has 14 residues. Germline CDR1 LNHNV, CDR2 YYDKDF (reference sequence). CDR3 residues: CATRTGSSNQPQHF. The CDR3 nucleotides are TGTGCCACCAGGACAGGGAGTAGCAATCAGCCCCAGCATTTT. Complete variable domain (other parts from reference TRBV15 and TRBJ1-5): DAMVIQNPRYQVTQFGKPVTLSCSQTLNHNVMYWYQQKSSQAPKLLFHYYDKDFNNEADTPDNFQSRRPNTSFCFLDIRSPGLGDTAMYLCATRTGSSNQPQHFGDGTRLSIL.

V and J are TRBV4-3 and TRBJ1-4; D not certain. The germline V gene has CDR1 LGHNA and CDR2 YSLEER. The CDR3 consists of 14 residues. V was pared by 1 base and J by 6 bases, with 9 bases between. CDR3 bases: TGCGCCAGCAGCCAAGGACTCTATGATGAAAAACTGTTTTTT. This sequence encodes CASSQGLYDEKLFF.

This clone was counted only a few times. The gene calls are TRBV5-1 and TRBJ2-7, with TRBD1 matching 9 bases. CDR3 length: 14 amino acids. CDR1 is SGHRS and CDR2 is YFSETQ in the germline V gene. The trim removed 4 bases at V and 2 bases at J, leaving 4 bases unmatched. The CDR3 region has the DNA TGCGCCAGCAGCGTAGGGACAGGGCCCTACGAGCAGTACTTC. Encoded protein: CASSVGTGPYEQYF.

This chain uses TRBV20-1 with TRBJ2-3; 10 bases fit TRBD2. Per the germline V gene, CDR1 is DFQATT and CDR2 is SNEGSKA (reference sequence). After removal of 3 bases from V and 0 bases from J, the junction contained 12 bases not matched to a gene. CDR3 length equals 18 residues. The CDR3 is CSASEASGGLSSTDTQYF. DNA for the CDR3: TGCAGTGCTAGTGAGGCTAGCGGGGGCCTCTCTAGCACAGATACGCAGTATTTT.

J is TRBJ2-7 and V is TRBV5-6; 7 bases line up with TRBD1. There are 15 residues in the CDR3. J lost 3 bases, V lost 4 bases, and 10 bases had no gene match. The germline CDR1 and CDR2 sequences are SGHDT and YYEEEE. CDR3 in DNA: TGTGCCAGCAGCGTCGGACGACAGGGATACTACGAGCAGTACTTC. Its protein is CASSVGRQGYYEQYF.

The CDR3 DNA reads as TGTGCCAGCAGCACCCGACAGGGGCTCTATGGCTACACCTTC. Translating gives CASSTRQGLYGYTF. J is TRBJ1-2 and V is TRBV7-8; 8 nucleotides line up with TRBD1. V shed 5 bases, J shed 4 bases, and the junction held 6 bases outside the gene matches. This CDR3 region has 14 residues. Germline CDR1 is SGHVS and CDR2 is FQNEAQ.

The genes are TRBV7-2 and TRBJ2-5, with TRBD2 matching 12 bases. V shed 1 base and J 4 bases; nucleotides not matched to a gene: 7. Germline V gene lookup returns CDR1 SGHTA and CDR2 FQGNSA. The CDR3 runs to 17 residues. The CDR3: CASSLGRLAGVLETQYF. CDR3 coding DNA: TGTGCCAGCAGCTTAGGGAGACTAGCGGGAGTCCTAGAGACCCAGTACTTC.

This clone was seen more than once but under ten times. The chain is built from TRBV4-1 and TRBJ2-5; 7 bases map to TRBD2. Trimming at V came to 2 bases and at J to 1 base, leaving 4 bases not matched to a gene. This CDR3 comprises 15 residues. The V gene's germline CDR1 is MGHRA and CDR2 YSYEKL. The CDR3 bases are TGCGCCAGCAGCCAACAAACTAGCGTCCAAGAGACCCAGTACTTC. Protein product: CASSQQTSVQETQYF.

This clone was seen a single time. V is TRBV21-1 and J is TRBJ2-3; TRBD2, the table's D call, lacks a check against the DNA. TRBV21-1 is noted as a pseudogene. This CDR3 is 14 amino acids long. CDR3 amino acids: CASSPGLAAHTQYF. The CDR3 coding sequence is TGTGCCAGCAGCCCGGGACTAGCGGCACATACGCAGTATTTT.

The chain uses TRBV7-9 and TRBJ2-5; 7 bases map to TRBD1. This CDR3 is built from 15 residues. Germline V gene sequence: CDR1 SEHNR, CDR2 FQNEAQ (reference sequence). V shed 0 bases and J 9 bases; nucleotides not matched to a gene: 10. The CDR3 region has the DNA TGTGCCAGCAGCTTAGCTGGGACAAACCAGGGGGCCCAGTACTTC. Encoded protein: CASSLAGTNQGAQYF.

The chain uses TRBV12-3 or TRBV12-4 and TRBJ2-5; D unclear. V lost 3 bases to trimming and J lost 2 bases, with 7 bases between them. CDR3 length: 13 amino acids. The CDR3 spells CASSFNSQETQYF. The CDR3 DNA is TGTGCCAGCAGTTTTAACAGTCAAGAGACCCAGTACTTC.

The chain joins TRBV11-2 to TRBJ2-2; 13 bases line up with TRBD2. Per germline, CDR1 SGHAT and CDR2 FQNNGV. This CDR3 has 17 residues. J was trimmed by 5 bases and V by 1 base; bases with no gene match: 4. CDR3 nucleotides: TGTGCCAGCAGCTTAGGACTAGCGGGAGGAGGGACCGGGGAGCTGTTTTTT. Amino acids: CASSLGLAGGGTGELFF.

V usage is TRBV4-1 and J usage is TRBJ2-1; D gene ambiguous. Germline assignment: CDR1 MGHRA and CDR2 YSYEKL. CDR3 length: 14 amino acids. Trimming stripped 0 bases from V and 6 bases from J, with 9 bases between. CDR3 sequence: CASSQDIAANEQFF. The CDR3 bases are TGCGCCAGCAGCCAAGATATAGCAGCCAATGAGCAGTTCTTC.

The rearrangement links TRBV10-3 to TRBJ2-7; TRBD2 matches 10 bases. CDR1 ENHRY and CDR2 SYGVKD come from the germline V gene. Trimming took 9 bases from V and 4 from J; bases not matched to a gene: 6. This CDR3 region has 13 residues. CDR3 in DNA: TGTGCCATAAATAGCGGGGGGACGTACGAGCAGTACTTC. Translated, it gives CAINSGGTYEQYF.